These 25 T cell receptor beta chains share one sample of origin, sequenced in a study of a mutant IDH1 vaccine in newly diagnosed glioma (dated by TCRdb to 2020 to 2023). Library preparation employed the immunoSEQ multiplex PCR assay. The table was pulled from immuneACCESS by TCRdb, which kept in-frame rearrangements only. Such tables lose some clones; where checked, under half of the loss comes from unresolved V genes, and the rest has no known cause. The sample table lists around 44,000 clones, more than 65% of them with a count of one. The top ten clones comprise 5.5% to 8.5% of the sample. These receptors have no known antigen. The sample's time point label, in plain terms: week 35, safety follow-up. Every vaccine dose consisted of 300 ug of a 20-mer mutant IDH1 peptide in Montanide, administered subcutaneously together with topical imiquimod. Sequenced here: PBMCs, sampled from a glioma patient whose treatment included an IDH1 peptide vaccine. The receptors originated from a man aged 40-49 years with glioma.

The chain has TRBV4-1 and TRBJ2-1, with D unclear. This CDR3 comprises 15 residues. The germline V gene encodes CDR1 MGHRA and CDR2 YSYEKL. V gave up 1 base and J gave up 6 bases, with 13 bases separating them. This CDR3 is CASSQGVGQFNEQFF. CDR3 coding DNA: TGCGCCAGCAGCCAAGGTGTGGGTCAGTTCAATGAGCAGTTCTTC.

This clone was picked up one time. The chain joins TRBV7-3 to TRBJ1-1; no clear D. The V end was cut by 2 bases, the J end by 1 base, with 5 bases between. This CDR3 comprises 13 residues. Germline CDR1 SGHTA, CDR2 FQGTGA. In DNA, the CDR3 is TGTGCCAGCAGCTTAGTTTGGAACACTGAAGCTTTCTTT. This sequence encodes CASSLVWNTEAFF.

The chain employs TRBV5-6 and TRBJ2-3, with D uncertain. The CDR3 covers 12 residues. V gave up 4 bases and J gave up 3 bases, with 6 bases separating them. Germline V CDR1 and CDR2: SGHDT, YYEEEE. The CDR3 reads CASSRQTDTQYF. In DNA form, the CDR3 reads TGTGCCAGCAGCCGACAAACAGATACGCAGTATTTT.

This chain joins TRBV7-9 and TRBJ1-4; the D gene is possibly TRBD1 (5 bases). CDR3 length: 12 amino acids. CDR1 and CDR2 from the germline V gene are SEHNR and FQNEAQ (reference sequence). Trimming cost V 10 bases and J 7 bases, with 13 bases left between them. Here the CDR3 DNA reads TGTGCCACCCGGGGGGAAGGTGAAAAACTGTTTTTT. It translates to CATRGEGEKLFF.

This clone appeared a few times. This rearrangement joins TRBV6-5 to TRBJ1-5, with 10 bases aligning to TRBD1. V lost 4 bases to trimming and J lost 6 bases; unmatched junction nucleotides: 6. There are 15 residues in the CDR3. Per the germline V gene, CDR1 is MNHEY and CDR2 is SVGAGI. This CDR3 reads CASSSAGTGVQPQHF. In DNA form, the CDR3 reads TGTGCCAGCAGTTCCGCCGGGACAGGGGTTCAGCCCCAGCATTTT.

The chain employs TRBV5-4 and TRBJ1-2; D remains unclear. Germline V gives CDR1 SGHNT, CDR2 YYREEE (reference sequence). V gave up 1 base and J gave up 5 bases, with 12 bases separating them. This CDR3 is 14 amino acids long. The CDR3 protein is CASSLNGQNYGYTF. CDR3 bases: TGTGCCAGCAGCTTGAATGGGCAAAATTATGGCTACACCTTC.

The chain joins TRBV19 to TRBJ1-2; 9 bases are a match to TRBD1. The CDR3 extends over 16 amino acids. The V segment lost 3 bases and the J segment 7 bases; nucleotides outside the gene matches: 12. Germline CDR1 and CDR2: LNHDA and SQIVND (reference sequence). The CDR3 here is CASSMSAQGALRGYTF. CDR3 DNA: TGTGCCAGTAGTATGTCGGCACAGGGGGCCCTGCGTGGCTACACCTTC. The full variable domain, completed using reference TRBV19 and TRBJ1-2, is DGGITQSPKYLFRKEGQNVTLSCEQNLNHDAMYWYRQDPGQGLRLIYYSQIVNDFQKGDIAEGYSVSREKKESFPLTVTSAQKNPTAFYLCASSMSAQGALRGYTFGSGTRLTVV.

The rearrangement links TRBV19 to TRBJ1-1; 8 bases are a match to TRBD1. The CDR3 runs to 14 residues. The germline V gene has CDR1 LNHDA and CDR2 SQIVND (reference sequence). V lost 6 bases and J lost 4; bases outside the gene matches: 7. CDR3 DNA: TGTGCCAGTAGCAGGACAGGGTGGGGCACTGAAGCTTTCTTT. Translating gives CASSRTGWGTEAFF.

This chain connects TRBV7-9 to TRBJ1-1; D is unresolved. CDR1 is SEHNR, CDR2 FQNEAQ, per germline (reference sequence). CDR3 size: 14 residues. Trimming removed 1 base from V and 5 bases from J, with 11 bases in between. This CDR3 is CASSLEIQRTEAFF. The CDR3 DNA reads as TGTGCCAGCAGCTTAGAGATCCAGAGGACTGAAGCTTTCTTT. Using reference TRBV7-9 and TRBJ1-1 for the parts outside the CDR3, the full variable domain is DTGVSQNPRHKITKRGQNVTFRCDPISEHNRLYWYRQTLGQGPEFLTYFQNEAQLEKSRLLSDRFSAERPKGSFSTLEIQRTEQGDSAMYLCASSLEIQRTEAFFGQGTRLTVV.

V usage is TRBV6-1 and J usage is TRBJ2-4; TRBD1 matches at 8 bases. Trimming at V came to 2 bases and at J to 7 bases, leaving 13 bases not matched to a gene. From germline, CDR1 is MNHNS and CDR2 SASEGT. This CDR3 comprises 17 residues. CDR3 nucleotide sequence: TGTGCCAGCAGTGAACGGGCAGGGGGCTCGGAAGGGAACATTCAGTACTTC. As protein: CASSERAGGSEGNIQYF.

This clone was detected once. The chain recombines TRBV27 with TRBJ2-5, with D possibly being TRBD2 (5 bases). Germline values: CDR1 MNHEY, CDR2 SMNVEV (reference sequence). The ends were cut back, 2 bases at V and 5 bases at J, with 15 bases in the middle. This CDR3 is built from 15 residues. This CDR3 reads CASSLTRGRGETQYF. CDR3 coding DNA: TGTGCCAGCAGTTTAACTCGGGGAAGAGGGGAGACCCAGTACTTC.

V and J are TRBV29-1 and TRBJ2-1, with 10 bases matching TRBD1. Losses at the gene ends were 7 bases for V and 8 bases for J; bases not matched to a gene: 11. Germline V gives CDR1 SQVTM, CDR2 ANQGSEA. The CDR3 runs 14 residues. CDR3 coding DNA: TGCAGCGGCACCGGGACAGGGGTGGGATATGAGCAGTTCTTC. Protein sequence: CSGTGTGVGYEQFF.

The V and J genes are TRBV10-1 and TRBJ1-1; D remains unclear. The V gene's germline CDR1 is WNHNN and CDR2 SYGVQD (reference sequence). V was cut by 0 bases and J by 0 bases, with 5 bases left in between. CDR3 size: 14 residues. CDR3 region: CASSESGMNTEAFF. The CDR3, as DNA: TGCGCCAGCAGTGAGTCGGGGATGAACACTGAAGCTTTCTTT.

The chain employs TRBV19 and TRBJ2-3, with 7 bases identical to TRBD1. Trimming at V came to 3 bases and at J to 2 bases, leaving 5 bases not matched to a gene. CDR1 LNHDA and CDR2 SQIVND come from the germline V gene (reference sequence). This CDR3 region has 15 residues. This CDR3 reads CASSMGTVSTDTQYF. CDR3 sequence (DNA): TGTGCCAGTAGTATGGGGACAGTCTCCACAGATACGCAGTATTTT.

V and J are TRBV5-1 and TRBJ2-7, with 7 bases identical to TRBD1. CDR3 length equals 13 residues. The J segment lost 2 bases and the V segment lost 5 bases, leaving 4 bases of the junction unmatched. Germline CDR1 and CDR2: SGHRS and YFSETQ. The CDR3 nucleotides read TGCGCCAGCAGTAGGGACAGAGCCTACGAGCAGTACTTC. Protein: CASSRDRAYEQYF. Filled out from reference TRBV5-1 and TRBJ2-7, the complete variable domain reads KAGVTQTPRYLIKTRGQQVTLSCSPISGHRSVSWYQQTPGQGLQFLFEYFSETQRNKGNFPGRFSGRQFSNSRSEMNVSTLELGDSALYLCASSRDRAYEQYFGPGTRLTVT.

This chain uses TRBV20-1 with TRBJ1-2, with a possible D match to TRBD1 (5 bases). The CDR3 totals 10 residues. Germline CDR1 reads DFQATT; CDR2 reads SNEGSKA (reference sequence). CDR3 amino acids: CMTRVDGYTF. In DNA, the CDR3 is TGCATGACCAGGGTAGACGGCTACACCTTC.

The genes are TRBV7-6 and TRBJ1-2; no clear D. Germline V gene lookup returns CDR1 SGHVS and CDR2 FNYEAQ. V was trimmed by 5 bases and J by 4 bases, leaving 11 bases between them. The CDR3 is 13 amino acids. The CDR3 sequence: CASSLGSTYGYTF. CDR3 coding DNA: TGTGCCAGCAGCCTCGGCTCTACCTATGGCTACACCTTC.

This chain links TRBV4-2 with TRBJ2-5; D ambiguous. Germline V gene data show CDR1 as LGHNA and CDR2 as YNFKEQ. V lost 5 bases to trimming and J lost 2 bases, with 15 bases between them. The CDR3 length is 15 residues. The CDR3: CASSSEVGSQETQYF. CDR3 bases: TGTGCCAGCAGCAGTGAGGTGGGTTCGCAAGAGACCCAGTACTTC.

The chain uses TRBV7-2 and TRBJ1-1; 8 bases are a match to TRBD1. The germline V gene has CDR1 SGHTA and CDR2 FQGNSA. This CDR3 contains 17 residues. V shed 5 bases and J 1 base; nucleotides not matched to a gene: 12. The CDR3 is CASSPPLRTGRNTEAFF. Written as DNA, the CDR3 is TGTGCCAGCAGCCCGCCCCTCCGGACAGGGAGGAACACTGAAGCTTTCTTT.

This rearrangement joins TRBV5-1 to TRBJ1-3; possible D gene TRBD1, 6 bases. The CDR3 is made up of 15 amino acids. V shed 0 bases and J shed 4 bases, with 11 bases lying between them. The V gene's germline CDR1 is SGHRS and CDR2 YFSETQ. DNA for the CDR3: TGCGCCAGCAGCTTGGATGGGGGCACGGGAAACACCATATATTTT. Translating it yields CASSLDGGTGNTIYF.

The chain links TRBV27 to TRBJ1-1; D remains ambiguous. V was cut by 6 bases and J by 5 bases, with 10 bases left in between. This CDR3 is 12 amino acids long. Germline V gene lookup returns CDR1 MNHEY and CDR2 SMNVEV (reference sequence). The CDR3 is CASSSRETEAFF. CDR3 coding DNA: TGTGCCAGCAGCTCCCGGGAGACTGAAGCTTTCTTT.

The chain recombines TRBV6-1 with TRBJ2-3; the D gene is possibly TRBD1 (6 bases). The germline CDR1 and CDR2 sequences are MNHNS and SASEGT. V was clipped by 6 bases and J by 1 base, with 11 bases between them. This CDR3 region has 14 residues. In nucleotides, the CDR3 is TGTGCCAGCAGCCCGACAGGCGGCACAGATACGCAGTATTTT. This encodes CASSPTGGTDTQYF.

V and J are TRBV10-2 and TRBJ1-6; D is uncertain. The CDR3 consists of 13 residues. Deletions cut 8 bases from V and 5 bases from J, with 10 bases between. CDR1 is WSHSY and CDR2 is SAAADI in the germline V gene. The chain's CDR3 is CASAREDNSPLHF. The CDR3 DNA sequence: TGCGCCAGCGCGCGGGAGGATAATTCACCCCTCCACTTT.

The chain links TRBV13 to TRBJ1-1; 7 bases are a match to TRBD1. This CDR3 is 15 amino acids long. Germline loops: CDR1 PRHDT, CDR2 FYEKMQ (reference sequence). The trim removed 4 bases at V and 3 bases at J, leaving 8 bases unmatched. The CDR3 loop is CASSSAYTGDTEAFF. CDR3 DNA sequence: TGTGCCAGCAGCTCCGCATACACAGGGGACACTGAAGCTTTCTTT.

The chain combines TRBV29-1 with TRBJ2-1; the D is unclear. Germline V gene sequence: CDR1 SQVTM, CDR2 ANQGSEA. The CDR3 totals 12 residues. Deletions cut 3 bases from V and 5 bases from J, with 8 bases between. CDR3 sequence reads: CSVEYRNNEQFF. CDR3 coding DNA: TGCAGCGTTGAGTACAGAAACAATGAGCAGTTCTTC.